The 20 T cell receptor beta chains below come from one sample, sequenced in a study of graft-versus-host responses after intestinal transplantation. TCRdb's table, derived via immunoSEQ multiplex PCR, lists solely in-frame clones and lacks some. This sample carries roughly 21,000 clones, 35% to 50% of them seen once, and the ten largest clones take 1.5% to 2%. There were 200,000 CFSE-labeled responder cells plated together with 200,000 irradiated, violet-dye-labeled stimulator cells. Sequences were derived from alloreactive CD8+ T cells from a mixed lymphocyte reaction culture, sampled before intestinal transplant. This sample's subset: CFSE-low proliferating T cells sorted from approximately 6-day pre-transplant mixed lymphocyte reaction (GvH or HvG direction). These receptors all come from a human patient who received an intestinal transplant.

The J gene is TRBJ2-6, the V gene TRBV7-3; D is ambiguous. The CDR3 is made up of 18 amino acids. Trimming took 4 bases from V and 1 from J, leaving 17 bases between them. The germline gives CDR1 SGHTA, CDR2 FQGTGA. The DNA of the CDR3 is TGTGCCAGCAGCTCTCCCGGCACAGCCTCTTCTGGGGCCAACGTCCTGACTTTC. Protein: CASSSPGTASSGANVLTF.

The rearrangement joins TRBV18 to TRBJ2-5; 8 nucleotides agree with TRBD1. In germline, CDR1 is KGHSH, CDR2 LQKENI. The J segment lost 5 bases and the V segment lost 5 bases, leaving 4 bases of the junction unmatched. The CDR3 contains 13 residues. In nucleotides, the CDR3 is TGTGCCAGCTCAGGCAGACAGGGGGAGACCCAGTACTTC. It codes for CASSGRQGETQYF.

CDR3 in amino acids: CASRNRGLWGETQYF. The CDR3 nucleotides are TGTGCCAGCAGAAACAGGGGGTTATGGGGAGAGACCCAGTACTTC. The V call is TRBV6-5, the J call TRBJ2-5; TRBD1 matches 8 bases. Germline loops: CDR1 MNHEY, CDR2 SVGAGI. CDR3 size: 15 residues. Trimming took 6 bases from V and 4 from J; bases not matched to a gene: 10.

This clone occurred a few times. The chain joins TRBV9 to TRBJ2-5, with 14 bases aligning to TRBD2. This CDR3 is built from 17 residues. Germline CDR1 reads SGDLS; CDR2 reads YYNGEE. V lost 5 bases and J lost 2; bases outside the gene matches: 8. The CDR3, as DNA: TGTGCCAGCAGTGTGACTAGCGGGAGGGCCGGGCAAGAGACCCAGTACTTC. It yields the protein CASSVTSGRAGQETQYF.

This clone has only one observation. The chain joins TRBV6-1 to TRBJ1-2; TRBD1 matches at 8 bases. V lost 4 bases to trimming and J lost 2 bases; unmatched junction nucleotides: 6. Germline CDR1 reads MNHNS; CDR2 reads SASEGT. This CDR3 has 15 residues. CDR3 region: CASSALGQGNYGYTF. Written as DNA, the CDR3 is TGTGCCAGCAGTGCCCTTGGACAGGGAAACTATGGCTACACCTTC.

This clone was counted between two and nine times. The CDR3 nucleotides are TGTGCCAGCAGTTACTCAGGGACAGGGGGTCTTCAGCCCCAGCATTTT. This encodes CASSYSGTGGLQPQHF. V and J are TRBV6-6 and TRBJ1-5; TRBD1 agrees at 11 bases. CDR3 size: 16 residues. Germline CDR1 and CDR2: MNHNY and SVGAGI (reference sequence). The J segment lost 6 bases and the V segment lost 0 bases, leaving 4 bases of the junction unmatched.

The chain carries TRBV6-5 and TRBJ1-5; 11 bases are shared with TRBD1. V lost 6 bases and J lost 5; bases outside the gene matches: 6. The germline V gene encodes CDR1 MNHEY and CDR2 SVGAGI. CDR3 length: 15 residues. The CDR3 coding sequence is TGTGCCAGCAGCCGGACAGGGGGCGAATATCAGCCCCAGCATTTT. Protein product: CASSRTGGEYQPQHF.

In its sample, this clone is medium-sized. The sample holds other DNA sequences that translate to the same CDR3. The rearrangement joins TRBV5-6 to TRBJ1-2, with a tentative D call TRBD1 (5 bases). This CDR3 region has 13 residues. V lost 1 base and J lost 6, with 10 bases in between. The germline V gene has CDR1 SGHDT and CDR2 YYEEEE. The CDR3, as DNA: TGTGCCAGCAGCTTGCGGCAGGGAGATGGCTACACCTTC. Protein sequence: CASSLRQGDGYTF.

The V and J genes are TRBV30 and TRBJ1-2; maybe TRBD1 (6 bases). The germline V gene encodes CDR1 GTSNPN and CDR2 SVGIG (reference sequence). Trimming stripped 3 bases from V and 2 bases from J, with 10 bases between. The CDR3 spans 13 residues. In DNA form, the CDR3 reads TGTGCCTGGAGCTCGACAGGCAACTATGGCTACACCTTC. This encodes CAWSSTGNYGYTF.

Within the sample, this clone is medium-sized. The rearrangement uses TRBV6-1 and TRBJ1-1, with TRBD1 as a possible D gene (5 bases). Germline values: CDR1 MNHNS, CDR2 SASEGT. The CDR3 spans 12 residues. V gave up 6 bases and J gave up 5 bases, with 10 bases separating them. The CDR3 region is CASSVYRTEAFF. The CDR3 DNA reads TGTGCCAGCAGCGTATACAGGACTGAAGCTTTCTTT.

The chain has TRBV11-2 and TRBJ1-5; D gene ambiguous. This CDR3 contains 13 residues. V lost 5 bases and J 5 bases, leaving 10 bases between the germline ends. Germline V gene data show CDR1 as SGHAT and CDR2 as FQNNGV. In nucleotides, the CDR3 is TGTGCCAGCAGCCTTACGAGGGATCAGCCCCAGCATTTT. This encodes CASSLTRDQPQHF.

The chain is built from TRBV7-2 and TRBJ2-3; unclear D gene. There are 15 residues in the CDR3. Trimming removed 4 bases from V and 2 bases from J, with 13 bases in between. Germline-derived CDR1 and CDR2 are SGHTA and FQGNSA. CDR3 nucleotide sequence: TGTGCCAGCAGCTCGTCTACCCGTCACACAGATACGCAGTATTTT. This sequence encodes CASSSSTRHTDTQYF.

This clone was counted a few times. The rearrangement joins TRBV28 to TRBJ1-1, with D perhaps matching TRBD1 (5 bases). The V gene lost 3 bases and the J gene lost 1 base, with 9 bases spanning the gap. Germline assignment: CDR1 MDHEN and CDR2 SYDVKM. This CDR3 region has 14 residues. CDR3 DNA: TGTGCCAGCAGTTTGCTAACAGGGAACACTGAAGCTTTCTTT. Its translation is CASSLLTGNTEAFF.

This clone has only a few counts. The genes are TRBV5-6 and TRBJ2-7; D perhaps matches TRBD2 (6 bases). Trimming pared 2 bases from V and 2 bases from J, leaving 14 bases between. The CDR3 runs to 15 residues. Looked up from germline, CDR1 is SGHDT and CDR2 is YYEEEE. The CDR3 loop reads CASSFGGTQPYEQYF. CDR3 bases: TGTGCCAGCAGCTTTGGGGGGACTCAACCCTACGAGCAGTACTTC.

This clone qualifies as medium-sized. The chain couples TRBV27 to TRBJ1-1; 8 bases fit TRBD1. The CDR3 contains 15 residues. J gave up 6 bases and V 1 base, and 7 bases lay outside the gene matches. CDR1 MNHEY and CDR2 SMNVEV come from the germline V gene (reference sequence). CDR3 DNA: TGTGCCAGCAGTTTATATGGCCAGGGGGCGGCTGAAGCTTTCTTT. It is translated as CASSLYGQGAAEAFF.

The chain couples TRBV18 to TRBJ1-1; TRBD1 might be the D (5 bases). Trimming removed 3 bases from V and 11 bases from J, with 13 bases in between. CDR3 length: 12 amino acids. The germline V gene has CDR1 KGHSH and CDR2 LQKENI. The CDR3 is CASSPGTLGAFF. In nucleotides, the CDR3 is TGTGCCAGCTCACCCGGGACCCTAGGCGCTTTCTTT.

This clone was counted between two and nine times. The CDR3 bases are TGTGCCAGCAGCCAGGAGTGGGGTCGAAACTATGGCTACACCTTC. This codes for CASSQEWGRNYGYTF. The rearrangement uses TRBV5-4 and TRBJ1-2, with no clear D. Looked up from germline, CDR1 is SGHNT and CDR2 is YYREEE (reference sequence). CDR3 length: 15 amino acids. The germline V and J ends were trimmed by 4 bases and 2 bases, with 15 bases remaining between them.

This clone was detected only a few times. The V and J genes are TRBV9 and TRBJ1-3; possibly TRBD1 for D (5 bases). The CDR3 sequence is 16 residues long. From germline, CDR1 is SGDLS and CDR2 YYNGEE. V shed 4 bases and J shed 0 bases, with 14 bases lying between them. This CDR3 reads CASSTRGLNSGNTIYF. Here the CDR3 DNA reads TGTGCCAGCAGCACCCGGGGACTGAACTCTGGAAACACCATATATTTT. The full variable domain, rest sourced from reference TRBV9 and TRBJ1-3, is DSGVTQTPKHLITATGQRVTLRCSPRSGDLSVYWYQQSLDQGLQFLIQYYNGEERAKGNILERFSAQQFPDLHSELNLSSLELGDSALYFCASSTRGLNSGNTIYFGEGSWLTVV.

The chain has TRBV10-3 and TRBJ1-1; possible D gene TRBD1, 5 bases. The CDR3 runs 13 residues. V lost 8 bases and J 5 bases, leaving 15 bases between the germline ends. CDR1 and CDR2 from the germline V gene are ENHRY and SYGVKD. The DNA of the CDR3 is TGTGCCATCGGTCTGGGGCAGGGTACTGAAGCTTTCTTT. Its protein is CAIGLGQGTEAFF.

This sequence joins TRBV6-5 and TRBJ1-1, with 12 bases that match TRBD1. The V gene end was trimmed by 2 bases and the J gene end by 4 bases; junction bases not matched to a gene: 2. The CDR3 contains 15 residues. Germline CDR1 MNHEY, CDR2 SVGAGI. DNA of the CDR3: TGTGCCAGCAGTTACGGGACAGGGGGCACCACTGAAGCTTTCTTT. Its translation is CASSYGTGGTTEAFF.